This is a list of T cell receptor beta chains from one sample in a study of shared clonotypes between healthy human individuals. The table came from immunoSEQ multiplex PCR; TCRdb's copy has only in-frame clones and leaves some out. The sample has approximately 240,000 clones; 50% to 75% are singletons. The sample was memory CD4+ T cells sorted from blood. These receptors were collected from a man aged 25-45 years in good health. Each CDR3 is given with its conserved first and last residue. A D gene is named only where the DNA matches it firmly. Not every row has a clone size; where given, it reads once, few, many or a size class.

j_call v_call d_call clone_size cdr3_aa cdr3_nt
TRBJ2-5 TRBV7-2 TRBD1 . CASSLTGTGVETQYF TGTGCCAGCAGCTTGACCGGGACAGGGGTAGAGACCCAGTACTTC
TRBJ2-1 TRBV7-9 . . CASSRLEEQFF TGTGCCAGCAGCCGACTGGAAGAGCAGTTCTTC
TRBJ2-5 TRBV18 TRBD1 . CASSPTSGTGQETQYF TGTGCCAGCTCACCAACGTCCGGGACAGGCCAAGAGACCCAGTACTTC
TRBJ2-7 TRBV7-2 . many CASSRIQGNEQYF TGTGCCAGCAGCAGAATACAGGGCAATGAGCAGTACTTC
TRBJ1-1 TRBV6-1 . . CASSLRTEAFF TGTGCCAGCAGTCTCCGGACTGAAGCTTTCTTT
TRBJ2-5 TRBV18 . once CASSADGKETQYF TGTGCCAGCTCGGCGGACGGGAAAGAGACCCAGTACTTC
TRBJ1-5 TRBV28 . . CASGLGPPQHF TGTGCCAGCGGGCTGGGGCCGCCCCAGCATTTT
TRBJ2-2 TRBV29-1 TRBD2 few CSVGLAGAGGELFF TGCAGCGTTGGACTAGCGGGAGCGGGCGGGGAGCTGTTTTTT
TRBJ2-2 TRBV9 TRBD2 . CASSVVPSGRLNTGELFF TGTGCCAGCAGCGTAGTGCCTAGCGGGAGATTGAACACCGGGGAGCTGTTTTTT
TRBJ2-2 TRBV9 TRBD2 many CASSVELAGNTGELFF TGTGCCAGCAGCGTAGAGCTAGCGGGCAACACCGGGGAGCTGTTTTTT
TRBJ2-3 TRBV29-1 . once CSEELGADTQYF TGCAGCGAAGAACTGGGGGCAGATACGCAGTATTTT
TRBJ2-2 TRBV9 . . CASSAGLNTGELFF TGTGCCAGCAGCGCGGGTCTCAACACCGGGGAGCTGTTTTTT
TRBJ2-7 TRBV11-2 TRBD2 . CASRRLAGGLYEQYF TGTGCCAGCAGGAGACTAGCGGGAGGGCTCTACGAGCAGTACTTC
TRBJ1-4 TRBV7-1 . once CASSLTGTDEKLFF TGTGCCAGCAGCTTAACAGGGACGGACGAAAAACTGTTTTTT
TRBJ2-1 TRBV5-1 TRBD2 . CASSFLIPGLAVSSSSYNEQFF TGCGCCAGCAGCTTCTTGATACCGGGACTAGCGGTTTCTTCAAGCTCCTACAATGAGCAGTTCTTC
TRBJ2-5 TRBV6-6 . . CASSRDTVYQETQYF TGTGCCAGCAGTAGGGACACCGTGTACCAAGAGACCCAGTACTTC
TRBJ2-3 TRBV5-4 TRBD1 few CASSLVTGMGTDTQYF TGTGCCAGCAGCTTGGTGACAGGGATGGGGACAGATACGCAGTATTTT
TRBJ2-7 TRBV7-8 . . CASSRDTTYEQYF TGTGCCAGCAGTCGGGACACTACCTACGAGCAGTACTTC
TRBJ2-1 TRBV10-1 . . CASSELAGEQFF TGCGCCAGCAGTGAGTTGGCGGGGGAGCAGTTCTTC
TRBJ1-2 TRBV7-6 . . CASSLTGWDYGYTF TGTGCCAGCAGCTTAACGGGATGGGACTATGGCTACACCTTC
TRBJ2-7 TRBV4-1 TRBD1 . CASSLRAGQGDGEQYF TGCGCCAGCAGCCTTCGAGCGGGACAGGGGGATGGCGAGCAGTACTTC
TRBJ2-7 TRBV7-8 . few CASSLAGISYEQYF TGTGCCAGCAGCCTCGCGGGGATCTCCTACGAGCAGTACTTC
TRBJ2-7 TRBV5-6 . . CASSPTVPSYEQYF TGTGCCAGCAGCCCCACAGTTCCGTCGTACGAGCAGTACTTC
TRBJ1-2 TRBV14 . . CASSQGGGYTF TGTGCCAGCAGCCAAGGCGGTGGCTACACCTTC
TRBJ1-5 TRBV7-2 . . CASSVQPNQPQHF TGTGCCAGCAGCGTGCAGCCGAATCAGCCCCAGCATTTT
TRBJ2-2 TRBV9 . . CASSVPSGGRDTGELFF TGTGCCAGCAGCGTACCTTCGGGCGGGCGGGACACCGGGGAGCTGTTTTTT
TRBJ2-6 TRBV19 . . CASKDSPSGANVLTF TGTGCCAGTAAGGACAGCCCCTCTGGGGCCAACGTCCTGACTTTC
TRBJ2-2 TRBV6-5 TRBD1 few CASKTGQGETGELFF TGTGCCAGCAAAACCGGACAGGGTGAGACCGGGGAGCTGTTTTTT
TRBJ2-7 TRBV28 . once CASSFTSYEQYF TGTGCCAGCAGCTTCACGAGCTACGAGCAGTACTTC
TRBJ2-3 TRBV5-6 TRBD2 . CASSLFAGGVTDTQYF TGTGCCAGCAGCTTGTTCGCGGGAGGAGTCACAGATACGCAGTATTTT
TRBJ2-5 TRBV29-1 . . CSVRLGAQQETQYF TGCAGCGTTCGGCTCGGGGCACAACAAGAGACCCAGTACTTC
TRBJ1-3 TRBV7-9 . . CASSWDWSSGNTIYF TGTGCCAGCAGCTGGGACTGGAGCTCTGGAAACACCATATATTTT
TRBJ1-5 TRBV30 . . CAWSVLGGDQPQHF TGTGCCTGGAGTGTACTAGGAGGGGATCAGCCCCAGCATTTT
TRBJ2-1 TRBV7-2 TRBD2 few CATGRRLAGGHEQFF TGTGCCACGGGTCGACGACTAGCGGGAGGGCATGAGCAGTTCTTC
TRBJ2-7 TRBV9 . . CASSPYDGPYEQYF TGTGCCAGCAGCCCGTATGACGGCCCCTACGAGCAGTACTTC
TRBJ2-6 TRBV28 TRBD1 . CASSGQGSGANVLTF TGTGCCAGCAGCGGACAGGGCTCTGGGGCCAACGTCCTGACTTTC
TRBJ2-1 TRBV28 . once CASSFYGQFWNEQFF TGTGCCAGCAGTTTTTACGGACAGTTTTGGAATGAGCAGTTCTTC
TRBJ2-5 TRBV29-1 . few CSVSSAETQYF TGCAGCGTTTCTTCAGCCGAGACCCAGTACTTC
TRBJ1-1 TRBV29-1 TRBD1 . CSVEGQLNTEAFF TGCAGCGTCGAGGGACAGCTAAACACTGAAGCTTTCTTT
TRBJ2-1 TRBV11-3 TRBD2 . CASSPGGGRGNEQFF TGTGCCAGCAGCCCGGGAGGGGGACGAGGGAATGAGCAGTTCTTC
TRBJ2-4 TRBV7-4 TRBD1 . CASSLATGGKNIQYF TGTGCCAGCAGCTTAGCGACAGGGGGCAAAAACATTCAGTACTTC
TRBJ1-5 TRBV28 . . CASIRDLNQPQHF TGTGCCAGCATTCGGGATCTCAATCAGCCCCAGCATTTT
TRBJ2-1 TRBV5-1 TRBD2 . CASSLAGLAVPGGNEQFF TGCGCCAGCAGCTTGGCGGGACTAGCGGTCCCCGGGGGCAATGAGCAGTTCTTC
TRBJ2-1 TRBV5-4 . . CASSLVGYNEQFF TGTGCCAGCAGCTTGGTTGGATACAATGAGCAGTTCTTC
TRBJ1-1 TRBV14 . . CASSQVRDTEAFF TGTGCCAGCAGCCAAGTAAGGGATACTGAAGCTTTCTTT
TRBJ1-1 TRBV1 . . CTSSQPGQGGTEAFF TGCACCAGCAGCCAACCAGGACAGGGTGGCACTGAAGCTTTCTTT
TRBJ2-3 TRBV7-2 . . CASSLDLSADTQYF TGTGCCAGCAGCTTGGACCTGTCAGCAGATACGCAGTATTTT
TRBJ2-3 TRBV30 . . CAWSVRVRARTDTQYF TGTGCCTGGAGTGTACGGGTCAGGGCGAGGACAGATACGCAGTATTTT
TRBJ1-2 TRBV4-2 . . CASSQDLFYGYTF TGTGCCAGCAGCCAAGATTTATTTTATGGCTACACCTTC
TRBJ1-5 TRBV2 TRBD1 few CASRDRPMSNQPQHF TGTGCCAGCAGGGACAGGCCTATGAGCAATCAGCCCCAGCATTTT
TRBJ1-4 TRBV4-3 . . CASSRKSGGDEKLFF TGCGCCAGCAGCCGGAAGAGCGGGGGTGACGAAAAACTGTTTTTT
TRBJ2-6 TRBV28 . . CASRAGANVLTF TGTGCCAGCAGGGCTGGGGCCAACGTCCTGACTTTC
TRBJ2-7 TRBV11-2 TRBD2 few CASSHLAGGPGEQYF TGTGCCAGCAGCCATCTAGCGGGAGGGCCGGGTGAGCAGTACTTC
TRBJ2-1 TRBV2 . . CASTTRSSSYNEQFF TGTGCCAGCACAACGCGGAGTAGCTCCTACAATGAGCAGTTCTTC
TRBJ1-1 TRBV4-1 TRBD1 . CASRVTGEIIGTEAFF TGCGCCAGCCGGGTAACAGGGGAGATTATTGGGACTGAAGCTTTCTTT
TRBJ2-5 TRBV6-1 TRBD2 few CASGTGGAQYF TGTGCCAGCGGAACCGGGGGGGCCCAGTACTTC